A single sample is the source of the 30 T cell receptor beta chains below, sequenced in a study of molecular identifiers for immune sequencing clone quantification. TCRdb independently ran MiXCR on the PCR reads; one entry per CDR3 protein. The sample consists of over 600,000 distinct CDR3 sequences, just under 20% of them appearing once. Material: naive CD8+ T cells from blood, with Jurkat cell RNA spiked in. Sample subset: FACS-sorted CD8+CD4-CCR7+CD45RA+ naive T cells. These receptors were obtained from a human donor in good health. Some libraries in this study had Jurkat cell RNA spiked in.

Details on this clonotype: Given a much more abundant clone one base away, this may be a read error. CDR3 residues: CASSIGGGGEQFF. The CDR3 DNA reads as TGTGCCAGTAGTATCGGTGGCGGGGGTGAGCAGTTCTTC. The chain couples TRBV19 to TRBJ2-1, with TRBD2 matching 7 bases. This CDR3 is built from 13 residues. V was pared by 3 bases and J by 9 bases, with 5 bases of the junction left unmatched. CDR1 and CDR2 from the germline V gene are LNHDA and SQIVND (reference sequence).

This clonotype was recorded many times. The J gene is TRBJ1-4, the V gene TRBV4-1; maybe TRBD1 (5 bases). The CDR3 has 16 amino acids. Germline CDR1 MGHRA, CDR2 YSYEKL. V was pared by 1 base and J by 5 bases, with 14 bases between. The CDR3 here is CASSQAQTDLNEKLFF. CDR3 DNA sequence: TGCGCCAGCAGCCAAGCACAGACAGATTTGAATGAAAAACTGTTTTTT.

This clonotype was detected many times. V gene TRBV9 combines with J gene TRBJ2-3; perhaps TRBD2 as D (5 bases). Germline loops: CDR1 SGDLS, CDR2 YYNGEE. V lost 0 bases, J lost 6 bases, and 8 bases lay in between. The length of the CDR3 is 13 residues. The CDR3 reads CASSVVTMDTQYF. The CDR3 nucleotides are TGTGCCAGCAGCGTAGTGACTATGGATACGCAGTATTTT.

This clonotype was found many times. Here the CDR3 DNA reads TGTGCCAGCAGTTTAGGACCAACTAATGAAAAACTGTTTTTT. Amino acid sequence: CASSLGPTNEKLFF. The chain carries TRBV12-3 or TRBV12-4 and TRBJ1-4; no reliable D call. V was trimmed by 1 base and J by 0 bases, leaving 3 bases between them. The CDR3 length is 14 residues.

Many counts were recorded for this clonotype. The V gene is TRBV5-4, the J gene TRBJ2-7, with 10 bases aligning to TRBD1. The CDR3 consists of 14 residues. From germline, CDR1 is SGHNT and CDR2 YYREEE (reference sequence). J lost 6 bases, V lost 3 bases, and 6 bases had no gene match. The CDR3 sequence: CASSSGTGVSEQYF. In nucleotides, the CDR3 is TGTGCCAGCAGCTCCGGGACAGGGGTGTCCGAGCAGTACTTC.

Ten or more counts support this clonotype. The rearrangement links TRBV7-2 to TRBJ1-6; 8 bases match TRBD1. This CDR3 comprises 14 residues. The germline V gene has CDR1 SGHTA and CDR2 FQGNSA. Trimming removed 0 bases from V and 17 bases from J; junction bases left unmatched: 9. CDR3 residues: CASSLAKQTGAVHF. In DNA form, the CDR3 reads TGTGCCAGCAGCTTAGCGAAACAGACAGGGGCCGTCCACTTT.

This clonotype occurred many times. This rearrangement joins TRBV5-8 to TRBJ2-3; 12 bases align to TRBD1. The CDR3 covers 18 residues. Germline V gives CDR1 SGHTS, CDR2 YDEGEE. V was clipped by 3 bases and J by 1 base; unmatched bases: 9. Written as DNA, the CDR3 is TGTGCCAGCAGCTCAGGGACAGGGGGCGCGGATGGCACAGATACGCAGTATTTT. It specifies CASSSGTGGADGTDTQYF.

This clonotype has at least ten counts. This sequence joins TRBV12-3 or TRBV12-4 and TRBJ2-1; maybe TRBD1 (5 bases). The CDR3 sequence is 13 residues long. V was clipped by 8 bases and J by 8 bases, with 16 bases between them. In DNA form, the CDR3 reads TGTGCCAGCGGATGGGGCAGTATGTATGAGCAGTTCTTC. Translation gives CASGWGSMYEQFF.

This clonotype was observed many times. DNA of the CDR3: TGTGCCAGCAGCCTTAGGACTAGGAAGGGCCCAGAGACCCAGTACTTC. The encoded protein is CASSLRTRKGPETQYF. This sequence joins TRBV7-6 and TRBJ2-5; 7 bases are a match to TRBD2. The length of the CDR3 is 16 residues. V lost 5 bases, J lost 4 bases, and 13 bases stayed unmatched. Germline V CDR1 and CDR2: SGHVS, FNYEAQ.

This clonotype has at least ten counts. CDR3 sequence: CASSYYSENTEAFF. CDR3 coding DNA: TGTGCCAGCAGTTACTATAGCGAGAACACTGAAGCTTTCTTT. The V and J genes are TRBV6-5 and TRBJ1-1; D not resolved. The CDR3 runs to 14 residues. The V and J ends lost 1 base and 1 base respectively, with 7 bases between them. Germline V gene data show CDR1 as MNHEY and CDR2 as SVGAGI.

The CDR3: CASTRVSEKLFF. Here the CDR3 DNA reads TGTGCCAGCACCAGGGTTAGTGAAAAACTGTTTTTT. This chain joins TRBV28 and TRBJ1-4, with D perhaps TRBD1 (5 bases). CDR3 length: 12 residues. The ends were cut back, 7 bases at V and 7 bases at J, with 10 bases in the middle. Germline CDR1 and CDR2: MDHEN and SYDVKM.

As regards this clonotype: Since a much larger clone is just one base distant, this may be a read error. J is TRBJ2-7 and V is TRBV28, with 9 nucleotides matching TRBD2. Germline-derived CDR1 and CDR2 are MDHEN and SYDVKM. The CDR3 length is 17 residues. J gave up 5 bases and V 2 bases, and 13 bases lay outside the gene matches. The chain's CDR3 is CASSLPAGIAGVNEQYF. Here the CDR3 DNA reads TGTGCCAGCAGTTTACCCGCCGGAATAGCGGGAGTTAACGAGCAGTACTTC.

This rearrangement joins TRBV6-2 or TRBV6-3 to TRBJ1-1; D unresolved. The CDR3 has 14 amino acids. Deletions cut 2 bases from V and 4 bases from J, with 11 bases between. The germline V gene encodes CDR1 MNHEY and CDR2 SVGEGT. CDR3 sequence (DNA): TGTGCCAGCAGTTACACCGTGCTGAGCACTGAAGCTTTCTTT. Translated, it gives CASSYTVLSTEAFF.

There are many counts of this clonotype. The chain uses TRBV5-4 and TRBJ1-1; a possible D gene is TRBD1 (5 bases). V shed 4 bases and J shed 0 bases, with 13 bases lying between them. The CDR3 spans 15 residues. Germline V gene sequence: CDR1 SGHNT, CDR2 YYREEE (reference sequence). The CDR3 region has the DNA TGTGCCAGCAGCGAGGGGCCGGGGGTGAACACTGAAGCTTTCTTT. As protein: CASSEGPGVNTEAFF. Combining the CDR3 with reference TRBV5-4 and TRBJ1-1 gives the whole variable domain ETGVTQSPTHLIKTRGQQVTLRCSSQSGHNTVSWYQQALGQGPQFIFQYYREEENGRGNFPPRFSGLQFPNYSSELNVNALELDDSALYLCASSEGPGVNTEAFFGQGTRLTVV.

Turning to this clonotype: A read error may be the cause here, since a much bigger clone is one base away. The chain recombines TRBV20-1 with TRBJ2-5; tentatively, D is TRBD2 (5 bases). The CDR3 covers 14 residues. The germline gives CDR1 DFQATT, CDR2 SNEGSKA (reference sequence). CDR3 region: CSAGEGAVGETQYF. CDR3 DNA sequence: TGCAGTGCTGGAGAGGGCGCCGTGGGAGAGACCCAGTACTTC.

J is TRBJ2-7 and V is TRBV6-2 or TRBV6-3; D possibly corresponds to TRBD1 (6 bases). The CDR3 runs to 14 residues. Germline loops: CDR1 MNHEY, CDR2 SVGEGT. Deletions cut 5 bases from V and 5 bases from J, with 16 bases between. CDR3 nucleotides: TGTGCCAGCAGTGACCCAGGGGTAGTCGACGAGCAGTACTTC. This sequence encodes CASSDPGVVDEQYF.

This clonotype was seen many times. This chain joins TRBV19 and TRBJ1-4; D is unresolved. Trimming removed 4 bases from V and 6 bases from J, with 15 bases in between. This CDR3 has 15 residues. CDR1 LNHDA and CDR2 SQIVND come from the germline V gene (reference sequence). The CDR3 loop reads CASSTGRRTDEKLFF. DNA for the CDR3: TGTGCCAGTAGTACAGGTCGTCGGACCGATGAAAAACTGTTTTTT.

On this clonotype: It may be a read error: a sequence one base away is much more abundant. The genes are TRBV20-1 and TRBJ1-1; tentatively, D is TRBD1 (6 bases). The length of the CDR3 is 14 residues. With 0 bases removed from V and 4 bases from J, the gap between germline ends came to 12 bases. Germline CDR1 DFQATT, CDR2 SNEGSKA (reference sequence). In DNA form, the CDR3 reads TGCAGTGCTAGAGATACAGGGACCAGCACTGAAGCTTTCTTT. Translation: CSARDTGTSTEAFF.

This clonotype was observed a handful of times. This chain uses TRBV5-1 with TRBJ2-7; the match to TRBD2 covers 8 bases. Trimming cost V 5 bases and J 7 bases; bases outside gene matches: 11. Germline loops: CDR1 SGHRS, CDR2 YFSETQ. This CDR3 has 14 residues. Here the CDR3 reads CASSHRAGEMEQYF. In DNA form, the CDR3 reads TGCGCCAGCAGTCATAGAGCGGGAGAGATGGAGCAGTACTTC.

This clonotype was counted a few times. The genes are TRBV6-5 and TRBJ2-1; 11 nucleotides line up with TRBD1. J lost 2 bases, V lost 8 bases, and 17 bases had no gene match. The CDR3 totals 19 residues. In germline, CDR1 is MNHEY, CDR2 SVGAGI. The CDR3 sequence: CASGNSPRDRGDAYNEQFF. In DNA, the CDR3 is TGTGCCAGCGGTAATAGCCCCCGGGACAGGGGGGATGCCTACAATGAGCAGTTCTTC.

This clonotype has a count of ten or more. CDR3 DNA sequence: TGTGCCAGTAGCCGATCAGGGGGGATACGGACCGGGGAGCTGTTTTTT. It codes for CASSRSGGIRTGELFF. This rearrangement joins TRBV19 to TRBJ2-2, with D possibly matching TRBD1 (7 bases). In germline, CDR1 is LNHDA, CDR2 SQIVND (reference sequence). V lost 6 bases to trimming and J lost 5 bases, with 19 bases between them. The CDR3 sequence is 16 residues long.

This clonotype was picked up many times. This chain joins TRBV19 and TRBJ2-3, with 10 bases fitting TRBD2. The J segment lost 3 bases and the V segment lost 9 bases, leaving 9 bases of the junction unmatched. The CDR3 length is 15 residues. The germline CDR1 and CDR2 sequences are LNHDA and SQIVND (reference sequence). The CDR3 spells CASSIGLAVTDTQYF. CDR3 in DNA: TGTGCCAGCAGCATCGGACTAGCGGTTACAGATACGCAGTATTTT.

This clonotype came up many times. The chain combines TRBV7-9 with TRBJ2-1; D possibly corresponds to TRBD2 (6 bases). Germline V CDR1 and CDR2: SEHNR, FQNEAQ (reference sequence). V was cut by 5 bases and J by 7 bases, with 9 bases left in between. The CDR3 is 12 amino acids. The CDR3 protein is CASSPGLNEQFF. In DNA, the CDR3 is TGTGCCAGCAGCCCCGGACTAAATGAGCAGTTCTTC.

Comment on this clonotype: This may be a read error: a much more frequent sequence differs by one nucleotide. Given the absence of the conserved phenylalanine or tryptophan at the CDR3 end, a read error is likely. The genes are TRBV27 and TRBJ2-3, with 9 nucleotides matching TRBD2. This CDR3 has 14 residues. Trimming cost V 0 bases and J 11 bases; bases outside gene matches: 6. Germline lookup yields CDR1 MNHEY and CDR2 SMNVEV (reference sequence). CDR3 bases: TGTGCCAGCAGTTTATCTGCGGGGGGGCCTTTGCAGTATTCT. Translated: CASSLSAGGPLQYS.

This clonotype has at least ten counts. The chain employs TRBV7-2 and TRBJ2-3, with 11 nucleotides matching TRBD2. The CDR3 spans 16 residues. The ends lost 3 bases at V and 4 bases at J; junction bases unmatched: 6. Germline V gene sequence: CDR1 SGHTA, CDR2 FQGNSA. CDR3 DNA: TGTGCCAGCAGCTTGCTAGCGGGGGGCCATCCAGATACGCAGTATTTT. Protein product: CASSLLAGGHPDTQYF.

A word on this clonotype: At one end the junction does not follow the germline gene, possibly because of a read error. The CDR3 region is CASSWDRGNQPRHF. The CDR3 nucleotides read TGTGCCAGCAGCTGGGACAGGGGTAATCAGCCCCGGCATTTT. This chain links TRBV11-2 with TRBJ1-5, with 10 bases aligning to TRBD1. The CDR3 sequence is 14 residues long. Per the germline V gene, CDR1 is SGHAT and CDR2 is FQNNGV.

This chain connects TRBV6-2 or TRBV6-3 to TRBJ2-7; tentatively, D is TRBD1 or TRBD2 (5 bases each). Germline values: CDR1 MNHEY, CDR2 SVGEGT. This CDR3 region has 11 residues. Trimming took off 8 bases at V and 9 bases at J, with 14 bases between the two ends. The CDR3 DNA reads as TGTGCCAGCGCCGGGACCTTAGCGCAGTACTTC. The encoded protein is CASAGTLAQYF.

This clonotype was counted many times. The chain carries TRBV6-6 and TRBJ1-1; D not certain. The germline V and J ends were trimmed by 7 bases and 11 bases, with 8 bases remaining between them. The CDR3 contains 9 residues. Germline V CDR1 and CDR2: MNHNY, SVGAGI (reference sequence). As DNA, the CDR3 is TGTGCCAGCACCCCCCCCGCTTTCTTT. Translation gives CASTPPAFF.

This clonotype has only a few counts. V is TRBV3-1 and J is TRBJ2-5; the match to TRBD1 covers 8 bases. This CDR3 spans 16 amino acids. Unmatched junction bases numbered 8, after V lost 0 bases and J lost 5 bases. Germline CDR1 reads LGHDT; CDR2 reads YNNKEL (reference sequence). In DNA, the CDR3 is TGTGCCAGCAGCCAAGATTTCGCCAGGGGGCTTGAGACCCAGTACTTC. It yields the protein CASSQDFARGLETQYF.

This clonotype was observed many times. The chain is built from TRBV4-3 and TRBJ2-2, with 7 bases matching TRBD2. The CDR3 is 16 amino acids. With V trimmed by 2 bases and J by 0 bases, 3 bases remained unmatched. Germline loops: CDR1 LGHNA, CDR2 YSLEER. In DNA, the CDR3 is TGCGCCAGCAGCCAATTTAGCGGGCCGAACACCGGGGAGCTGTTTTTT. This codes for CASSQFSGPNTGELFF.